The T cell receptor (beta chain) described here comes from a study of T cells in localized non-small cell lung cancer. In regard to this clone: The antigen is undetermined.

Assay: immunoSEQ multiplex PCR; the TCRdb copy retains only in-frame clones and omits some. The sample lists about 72,000 clones; roughly four fifths were seen once. Broader study findings: When the top 100 tumor clones were examined, a median approximately 57 of them also appeared in the adjacent lung, which was paired and uninvolved. Sequence data derive from only one tumor region, so heterogeneity remains possible. Longer overall survival accompanied higher blood T cell density. Measurement of T cell clonality placed uninvolved adjacent lung highest, above the level in tumor.

V lost 2 bases, J lost 0 bases, and 15 bases lay in between. This CDR3 region has 17 residues. The germline CDR1 and CDR2 sequences are SGHRS and YFSETQ. The sequence was collected from an older female donor with stage I lung adenocarcinoma. The sample here was peripheral blood, taken before any cancer treatment. The V and J genes are TRBV5-1 and TRBJ1-3; D is undetermined. The CDR3 protein is CASSLIFAGHSGNTIYF. The DNA of the CDR3 is TGCGCCAGCAGCTTAATTTTCGCAGGCCACTCTGGAAACACCATATATTTT.